These 32 T cell receptor beta chains were all obtained from the same sample, sequenced in a study of cytomegalovirus exposure and HLA in healthy donors (dated by TCRdb to 2016 to 2017). The library was obtained by the immunoSEQ multiplex PCR assay. For the multiplex PCR, a mixture combining 60 forward primers for TCR Vbeta segments and 13 reverse primers for TCR Jbeta segments was used. In its TCRdb copy, this immuneACCESS table keeps in-frame sequences only and misses some clones. Where compared with another copy, unresolved V genes explain less than half of these, and the others have no known cause. The data table for this sample lists 75,000 to 95,000 clones. 1.5% of the sample is held by the ten biggest clonotypes. Sequenced sample: PBMCs. The receptors stem from a woman aged 60-70 years in good health and CMV-seronegative.

The chain combines TRBV9 with TRBJ1-5, with D unclear. Germline lookup yields CDR1 SGDLS and CDR2 YYNGEE. Deletions cut 1 base from V and 4 bases from J, with 15 bases between. This CDR3 comprises 16 residues. In nucleotides, the CDR3 is TGTGCCAGCAGCGTATGGAGGGCCATAGAGAATCAGCCCCAGCATTTT. Its protein is CASSVWRAIENQPQHF.

The chain couples TRBV2 to TRBJ2-1; TRBD2 aligns across 8 bases. After removal of 6 bases from V and 0 bases from J, the junction contained 1 base not matched to a gene. Germline V gene data show CDR1 as SNHLY and CDR2 as FYNNEI. The CDR3 spans 14 residues. The CDR3 loop is CASRSGSSYNEQFF. The CDR3, as DNA: TGTGCCAGCAGGAGCGGGAGCTCCTACAATGAGCAGTTCTTC.

The V call is TRBV5-1, the J call TRBJ2-5; D is possibly TRBD1 (5 bases). Trimming pared 0 bases from V and 1 base from J, leaving 7 bases between. The germline CDR1 and CDR2 sequences are SGHRS and YFSETQ. CDR3 size: 14 residues. CDR3 amino acids: CASSLGQGQETQYF. The CDR3 DNA reads TGCGCCAGCAGCTTGGGTCAGGGCCAAGAGACCCAGTACTTC.

As for this clone: The identical CDR3 is also encoded by other nucleotide sequences in the sample. The J gene is TRBJ2-5, the V gene TRBV7-9; no clear D. CDR1 and CDR2 (germline): SEHNR, FQNEAQ (reference sequence). V was pared by 1 base and J by 1 base, with 7 bases between. This CDR3 is built from 14 residues. The CDR3 loop reads CASSLGQVQETQYF. The CDR3 coding sequence is TGTGCCAGCAGCTTAGGACAAGTCCAAGAGACCCAGTACTTC.

This chain connects TRBV4-2 to TRBJ2-5; D perhaps matches TRBD1 (5 bases). The DNA end is more similar to TRBJ2-7, so the J call may be wrong. Germline CDR1 reads LGHNA; CDR2 reads YNFKEQ. The CDR3 covers 11 residues. For the CDR3, the DNA is TGTGCCAGCAGCCAGGGGCTCGAGCAGTACTTC. Translating it yields CASSQGLEQYF.

The chain combines TRBV6-1 with TRBJ2-1; 10 bases match TRBD2. The CDR3 length is 14 residues. With V trimmed by 7 bases and J by 6 bases, 6 bases remained unmatched. Germline CDR1 is MNHNS and CDR2 is SASEGT. CDR3 region: CASTSSGGRNEQFF. The DNA for the CDR3 is TGTGCCAGCACATCTAGCGGGGGACGCAATGAGCAGTTCTTC.

The genes are TRBV2 and TRBJ1-5, with a possible D match to TRBD1 (5 bases). The CDR3 is 14 residues long. Between the trimmed V and J ends, which lost 5 bases and 3 bases, there was a span of 11 bases. The germline V gene encodes CDR1 SNHLY and CDR2 FYNNEI. The CDR3 DNA reads as TGTGCCAGCAGTTCGTCGACAGCCAATCAGCCCCAGCATTTT. This gives the protein CASSSSTANQPQHF.

The chain employs TRBV5-1 and TRBJ1-3; 7 nucleotides line up with TRBD1. The CDR3 sequence is 14 residues long. With V trimmed by 4 bases and J by 4 bases, 5 bases remained unmatched. The germline CDR1 and CDR2 sequences are SGHRS and YFSETQ. CDR3: CASSTGTEGNTIYF. In DNA, the CDR3 is TGCGCCAGCAGCACCGGGACAGAAGGAAACACCATATATTTT.

This rearrangement joins TRBV28 to TRBJ2-7; the match to TRBD1 covers 9 bases. The length of the CDR3 is 16 residues. The J segment lost 6 bases and the V segment lost 5 bases, leaving 14 bases of the junction unmatched. Germline values: CDR1 MDHEN, CDR2 SYDVKM. The CDR3, as DNA: TGTGCCAGCAGTGGGGGGGCATACAGGGGGCATCGCGAGCAGTACTTC. It is translated as CASSGGAYRGHREQYF. Full variable domain (missing parts from reference TRBV28 and TRBJ2-7): DVKVTQSSRYLVKRTGEKVFLECVQDMDHENMFWYRQDPGLGLRLIYFSYDVKMKEKGDIPEGYSVSREKKERFSLILESASTNQTSMYLCASSGGAYRGHREQYFGPGTRLTVT.

J is TRBJ2-3 and V is TRBV19, with 12 bases aligning to TRBD2. The germline gives CDR1 LNHDA, CDR2 SQIVND (reference sequence). The V segment lost 4 bases and the J segment 6 bases; nucleotides outside the gene matches: 5. This CDR3 is built from 15 residues. The CDR3 here is CASSNLAGGQDTQYF. CDR3 DNA sequence: TGTGCCAGTAGTAATCTAGCGGGAGGGCAGGATACGCAGTATTTT.

The chain joins TRBV7-2 to TRBJ2-3; a weak D match, TRBD2 (6 bases). Deletions cut 6 bases from V and 0 bases from J, with 13 bases between. The CDR3 runs 15 residues. Germline loops: CDR1 SGHTA, CDR2 FQGNSA. This CDR3 reads CASSSTSRSTDTQYF. CDR3 DNA sequence: TGTGCCAGCAGTTCTACTAGCCGGAGCACAGATACGCAGTATTTT.

V usage is TRBV2 and J usage is TRBJ2-6, with D possibly matching TRBD1 (5 bases). Germline V gene sequence: CDR1 SNHLY, CDR2 FYNNEI. The CDR3 has 15 amino acids. The germline V and J ends were trimmed by 4 bases and 4 bases, with 11 bases remaining between them. The CDR3 sequence: CASSAQGAGANVLTF. The CDR3 DNA is TGTGCCAGCAGTGCCCAGGGCGCAGGGGCCAACGTCCTGACTTTC.

In nucleotides, the CDR3 is TGTGCCAGCAGCCTTACTCCGGGACTAGCGGGGTCTAGCACAGATACGCAGTATTTT. Translated: CASSLTPGLAGSSTDTQYF. The chain has TRBV11-2 and TRBJ2-3; 13 positions agree with TRBD2. The CDR3 length is 19 residues. The germline V gene encodes CDR1 SGHAT and CDR2 FQNNGV. The junction had 11 bases not matched to a gene; V was cut back by 5 bases and J by 0 bases.

The chain is built from TRBV7-2 and TRBJ2-3; maybe TRBD1 (6 bases). The CDR3 runs 14 residues. The V gene lost 5 bases and the J gene lost 6 bases, with 15 bases spanning the gap. Germline loops: CDR1 SGHTA, CDR2 FQGNSA. CDR3 residues: CASSLTQGWDTQYF. The CDR3, as DNA: TGTGCCAGCAGCCTAACCCAGGGGTGGGATACGCAGTATTTT.

The rearrangement uses TRBV7-9 and TRBJ2-1; perhaps TRBD2 as D (5 bases). Germline assignment: CDR1 SEHNR and CDR2 FQNEAQ (reference sequence). With 5 bases removed from V and 6 bases from J, the gap between germline ends came to 14 bases. The CDR3 has 14 amino acids. CDR3 nucleotide sequence: TGTGCCAGCAGCCTCCTGCCTGAGGGCAATGAGCAGTTCTTC. Residues: CASSLLPEGNEQFF.

This chain uses TRBV2 with TRBJ2-5; D gene ambiguous. This CDR3 region has 18 residues. V was shortened by 1 base and J by 3 bases, with 21 bases between the two germline ends. Germline V gene data show CDR1 as SNHLY and CDR2 as FYNNEI. The CDR3 DNA reads as TGTGCCAGCAGTGAAGTCACAGACGTTATAAGATTGAAAGAGACCCAGTACTTC. Protein product: CASSEVTDVIRLKETQYF.

The chain recombines TRBV4-1 with TRBJ2-7; 12 bases line up with TRBD2. CDR1 and CDR2 from the germline V gene are MGHRA and YSYEKL. V was pared by 5 bases and J by 6 bases, with 8 bases of the junction left unmatched. CDR3 size: 15 residues. CDR3 loop: CASSTRTSGTREQYF. The DNA for the CDR3 is TGCGCCAGCAGCACGAGGACTAGCGGGACACGCGAGCAGTACTTC.

The chain combines TRBV2 with TRBJ1-6, with a possible D match to TRBD1 (5 bases). The CDR3 is made up of 15 amino acids. From germline, CDR1 is SNHLY and CDR2 FYNNEI. The V end was cut by 4 bases, the J end by 6 bases, with 13 bases between. CDR3 protein: CASSGWGLTNSPLHF. CDR3 nucleotides: TGTGCCAGCAGTGGATGGGGACTTACTAATTCACCCCTCCACTTT.

The chain carries TRBV28 and TRBJ1-5; D is unresolved. Germline V gene data show CDR1 as MDHEN and CDR2 as SYDVKM. The CDR3 extends over 14 amino acids. Trimming pared 6 bases from V and 7 bases from J, leaving 16 bases between. CDR3 amino acids: CASRPGSAIQPQHF. In nucleotides, the CDR3 is TGTGCCAGCAGACCGGGGTCTGCGATACAGCCCCAGCATTTT.

The chain couples TRBV7-9 to TRBJ2-2; TRBD2 matches at 7 bases. V trimming: 5 bases; J trimming: 0 bases; junction bases outside the gene matches: 6. The germline V gene encodes CDR1 SEHNR and CDR2 FQNEAQ (reference sequence). CDR3 length: 16 amino acids. This CDR3 is CASSEGLAANTGELFF. For the CDR3, the DNA is TGTGCCAGCAGCGAGGGTCTAGCGGCGAACACCGGGGAGCTGTTTTTT.

This sequence joins TRBV6-6 and TRBJ2-5, with 9 positions matching TRBD2. The J call is uncertain, as TRBJ2-7 better fits the DNA end. Germline V CDR1 and CDR2: MNHNY, SVGAGI (reference sequence). The CDR3 length is 16 residues. CDR3 bases: TGTGCCAGCAGTTACCGGCTAGCGGGGATCTCCTACGAGCAGTACTTC. As protein: CASSYRLAGISYEQYF.

The chain has TRBV6-6 and TRBJ2-5; 11 bases line up with TRBD1. Gene TRBJ2-7 matches the end of the DNA better, so the J call may be wrong. CDR3 length: 16 residues. Germline V CDR1 and CDR2: MNHNY, SVGAGI (reference sequence). The CDR3 region has the DNA TGTGCCAGCAGTCGATCGGGACAGGGGGGGGGTTACGAGCAGTACTTC. It specifies CASSRSGQGGGYEQYF.

As concerns this clone: The sample contains more than one DNA sequence encoding this CDR3. V is TRBV28 and J is TRBJ2-7; 8 bases match TRBD2. The CDR3 contains 15 residues. Germline CDR1 reads MDHEN; CDR2 reads SYDVKM. Trimming removed 5 bases from V and 3 bases from J; junction bases left unmatched: 9. The CDR3 loop reads CASSLQRTSGYEQYF. CDR3 DNA sequence: TGTGCCAGCAGTCTACAAAGAACTAGCGGCTACGAGCAGTACTTC. Full variable domain (rest looked up from reference TRBV28 and TRBJ2-7): DVKVTQSSRYLVKRTGEKVFLECVQDMDHENMFWYRQDPGLGLRLIYFSYDVKMKEKGDIPEGYSVSREKKERFSLILESASTNQTSMYLCASSLQRTSGYEQYFGPGTRLTVT.

The chain is built from TRBV29-1 and TRBJ2-6, with D unresolved. The CDR3 length is 14 residues. Per the germline V gene, CDR1 is SQVTM and CDR2 is ANQGSEA. Trimming left V 4 bases short and J 0 bases short, with 7 bases between. The CDR3 nucleotides read TGCAGCGTTGGACTGAGCTCTGGGGCCAACGTCCTGACTTTC. It codes for CSVGLSSGANVLTF.

This chain links TRBV2 with TRBJ2-5; D gene unclear. Trimming removed 4 bases at V and 5 bases at J, with 5 bases between. Germline CDR1 SNHLY, CDR2 FYNNEI. The CDR3 has 11 amino acids. The CDR3 DNA is TGTGCCAGCAGTGGGGCTGAGACCCAGTACTTC. Translation gives CASSGAETQYF.

The chain recombines TRBV18 with TRBJ1-2; TRBD1 agrees at 7 bases. The CDR3 runs to 13 residues. V shed 4 bases, J shed 7 bases, and the junction held 6 bases outside the gene matches. Germline CDR1 KGHSH, CDR2 LQKENI. The CDR3 reads CASSLDRVRGYTF. DNA of the CDR3: TGTGCCAGCTCACTAGACAGGGTGCGTGGCTACACCTTC.

The V gene is TRBV5-1, the J gene TRBJ2-7; 7 bases line up with TRBD1. V lost 0 bases, J lost 3 bases, and 6 bases stayed unmatched. CDR3 length: 15 residues. Germline CDR1 reads SGHRS; CDR2 reads YFSETQ. CDR3 in DNA: TGCGCCAGCAGCTTGGGTGGGACAGTCAACTACGAGCAGTACTTC. Its translation: CASSLGGTVNYEQYF.

This chain uses TRBV4-3 with TRBJ2-5, with 7 bases identical to TRBD2. The CDR3 loop spans 18 amino acids. Trimming cost V 0 bases and J 5 bases; bases outside gene matches: 15. Germline V gene data show CDR1 as LGHNA and CDR2 as YSLEER. This CDR3 is CASSQDWMLAGVEETQYF. CDR3 sequence (DNA): TGCGCCAGCAGCCAAGATTGGATGCTGGCGGGAGTAGAGGAGACCCAGTACTTC.

V usage is TRBV11-2 and J usage is TRBJ1-6; D is unresolved. The V end was cut by 0 bases, the J end by 11 bases, with 8 bases between. The length of the CDR3 is 13 residues. Germline V gives CDR1 SGHAT, CDR2 FQNNGV. CDR3 sequence: CASSLDPGTPLHF. DNA for the CDR3: TGTGCCAGCAGCTTAGACCCGGGGACACCCCTCCACTTT.

The chain joins TRBV6-5 to TRBJ1-2, with D maybe TRBD1 (6 bases). The germline gives CDR1 MNHEY, CDR2 SVGAGI. The CDR3 runs 12 residues. Trimming shortened V by 5 bases and J by 6 bases, and 10 bases separated the two germline ends. Here the CDR3 reads CASSRGGNGYTF. The DNA for the CDR3 is TGTGCCAGCAGTAGGGGGGGGAATGGCTACACCTTC.

The CDR3 DNA is TGTGCCAGCAGAACAGGGGGTAGAAACTATGGCTACACCTTC. It translates to CASRTGGRNYGYTF. The gene calls are TRBV28 and TRBJ1-2; TRBD1 matches 8 bases. Per germline, CDR1 MDHEN and CDR2 SYDVKM. The CDR3 runs 14 residues. Trimming removed 6 bases from V and 2 bases from J; junction bases left unmatched: 5.

V gene TRBV29-1 combines with J gene TRBJ2-3; 11 bases are shared with TRBD2. V trimming: 7 bases; J trimming: 7 bases; junction bases outside the gene matches: 19. Germline values: CDR1 SQVTM, CDR2 ANQGSEA. The CDR3 has 17 residues. The CDR3 DNA follows: TGCAGCGCCGGGTATAGCGGGAGGGCCGGAAGGTTTCATACGCAGTATTTT. Amino acids: CSAGYSGRAGRFHTQYF.